These 30 T cell receptor beta chains were all obtained from the same sample, sequenced in a study of beta chain features in type 1 diabetes. The study's findings and limits: Significant though moderate, a shortening of TCRB CDR3s appeared in all four CD4+ subsets of Type 1 diabetes patients.

These receptors lack a known antigen. Sequenced material consisted of expressed TCRB transcripts (all of the isolated RNA was reverse transcribed). Sequencing was performed with immunoSEQ multiplex PCR; in TCRdb, only in-frame clones are kept and a portion is missing. The profile shows roughly 280,000 clones, approximately 25% of them singletons. The sequencing sample was made of naive CD4+ T cells from blood. All receptors come from a woman in her 30s with type 1 diabetes.

The chain carries TRBV6-5 and TRBJ2-6, with D perhaps matching TRBD2 (6 bases). CDR3 length: 15 amino acids. V was shortened by 7 bases and J by 2 bases, with 12 bases between the two germline ends. The germline V gene encodes CDR1 MNHEY and CDR2 SVGAGI. DNA for the CDR3: TGTGCCAGCACGGAAACGGGGGCTGGGGCCAACGTCCTGACTTTC. Amino acid sequence: CASTETGAGANVLTF.

The CDR3 loop is CASSPVQGAYNEQFF. The CDR3 coding sequence is TGTGCCAGCTCACCAGTCCAAGGGGCCTACAATGAGCAGTTCTTC. The rearrangement joins TRBV18 to TRBJ2-1, with a possible D match to TRBD1 (5 bases). The CDR3 totals 15 residues. Germline V lookup: CDR1 KGHSH, CDR2 LQKENI. The ends were cut back, 2 bases at V and 2 bases at J, with 10 bases in the middle.

The chain couples TRBV29-1 to TRBJ2-7; 8 bases match TRBD1. Trimming cost V 0 bases and J 3 bases; bases outside gene matches: 10. This CDR3 has 16 residues. Germline V CDR1 and CDR2: SQVTM, ANQGSEA. The CDR3 spells CSVEDMDRTGNYEQYF. The CDR3 nucleotides read TGCAGCGTTGAAGATATGGATAGGACAGGGAACTACGAGCAGTACTTC.

CDR3 amino acids: CASSSRGRYDYGYTF. CDR3 bases: TGCGCCAGCAGCTCAAGAGGGCGATACGACTATGGCTACACCTTC. This sequence joins TRBV5-1 and TRBJ1-2; D not certain. The germline V and J ends were trimmed by 3 bases and 3 bases, with 15 bases remaining between them. The CDR3 sequence is 15 residues long. From germline, CDR1 is SGHRS and CDR2 YFSETQ.

This clone showed up just a few times. The J gene is TRBJ2-1, the V gene TRBV4-2, with TRBD2 matching 7 bases. The CDR3 sequence is 16 residues long. With V trimmed by 1 base and J by 2 bases, 5 bases remained unmatched. Germline V gives CDR1 LGHNA, CDR2 YNFKEQ. The CDR3 reads CASSQATSDPYNEQFF. CDR3 in DNA: TGTGCCAGCAGCCAAGCAACTAGCGACCCCTACAATGAGCAGTTCTTC.

In this sample, this clone turned up a few times. J is TRBJ2-7 and V is TRBV28; 14 bases match TRBD2. Germline loops: CDR1 MDHEN, CDR2 SYDVKM. The CDR3 totals 14 residues. The junction had 4 bases not matched to a gene; V was cut back by 6 bases and J by 6 bases. CDR3 sequence: CASRLTSGRAEQYF. The CDR3 DNA is TGTGCCAGCAGGTTGACTAGCGGGAGGGCCGAGCAGTACTTC.

The rearrangement links TRBV5-1 to TRBJ1-4; 7 bases fit TRBD1. Germline CDR1 SGHRS, CDR2 YFSETQ. This CDR3 comprises 15 residues. Germline trimming cut 4 bases from V and 5 bases from J; bases unmatched to any gene: 8. For the CDR3, the DNA is TGCGCCAGCAGCCTCGGGACAGTTTTAAATGAAAAACTGTTTTTT. Translating gives CASSLGTVLNEKLFF.

Only a few counts were recorded for this clone. Other nucleotide sequences from this sample produce the same CDR3. The chain recombines TRBV7-9 with TRBJ1-1; perhaps TRBD1 as D (5 bases). The V gene's germline CDR1 is SEHNR and CDR2 FQNEAQ (reference sequence). The CDR3 has 14 residues. Between the trimmed V and J ends, which lost 3 bases and 0 bases, there was a span of 8 bases. The CDR3: CASSLGQLNTEAFF. The CDR3, as DNA: TGTGCCAGCAGCTTGGGGCAGTTGAACACTGAAGCTTTCTTT.

The CDR3 coding sequence is TGTGCCAGCAGCCCCCCCCGGGGTATTACGGACATTCAGTACTTC. Its protein is CASSPPRGITDIQYF. The rearrangement joins TRBV7-2 to TRBJ2-4; D possibly corresponds to TRBD2 (5 bases). CDR1 is SGHTA, CDR2 FQGNSA, per germline. V was clipped by 5 bases and J by 8 bases, with 19 bases between them. CDR3 length: 15 residues. The complete variable domain, with remaining parts taken from reference TRBV7-2 and TRBJ2-4, reads GAGVSQSPSNKVTEKGKDVELRCDPISGHTALYWYRQSLGQGLEFLIYFQGNSAPDKSGLPSDRFSAERTGGSVSTLTIQRTQQEDSAVYLCASSPPRGITDIQYFGAGTRLSVL.

The rearrangement joins TRBV25-1 to TRBJ2-2; TRBD2 aligns across 9 bases. Losses at the gene ends were 10 bases for V and 9 bases for J; bases not matched to a gene: 15. CDR3 length: 15 residues. Germline V gives CDR1 MGHDK, CDR2 SYGVNS. The CDR3 loop is CAILAGVPKRRELFF. CDR3 nucleotide sequence: TGTGCCATCTTAGCGGGAGTACCCAAACGGAGGGAGCTGTTTTTT. Complete variable domain (other parts from reference TRBV25-1 and TRBJ2-2): EADIYQTPRYLVIGTGKKITLECSQTMGHDKMYWYQQDPGMELHLIHYSYGVNSTEKGDLSSESTVSRIRTEHFPLTLESARPSHTSQYLCAILAGVPKRRELFFGEGSRLTVL.

This clone was detected only a few times. V and J are TRBV19 and TRBJ1-4; the D gene is possibly TRBD1 (6 bases). The germline gives CDR1 LNHDA, CDR2 SQIVND (reference sequence). V was pared by 5 bases and J by 5 bases, with 12 bases between. This CDR3 has 14 residues. CDR3 region: CASSEQGGNEKLFF. CDR3 sequence (DNA): TGTGCCAGTAGTGAACAGGGCGGAAATGAAAAACTGTTTTTT.

This clone was seen more than once but under ten times. The V call is TRBV7-6, the J call TRBJ2-4; 13 positions agree with TRBD2. The junction had 2 bases not matched to a gene; V was cut back by 6 bases and J by 0 bases. The CDR3 runs 16 residues. Per the germline V gene, CDR1 is SGHVS and CDR2 is FNYEAQ. CDR3 nucleotides: TGTGCCAGCAGGGGACTAGCGGGACTAGCCAAAAACATTCAGTACTTC. It yields the protein CASRGLAGLAKNIQYF.

CDR3 in amino acids: CAWIPGYPEAFF. The CDR3, as DNA: TGTGCCTGGATTCCCGGGTATCCTGAAGCTTTCTTT. The chain combines TRBV30 with TRBJ1-1; no reliable D call. CDR1 is GTSNPN, CDR2 SVGIG, per germline (reference sequence). Trimming removed 4 bases from V and 6 bases from J, with 12 bases in between. This CDR3 contains 12 residues.

This sequence joins TRBV19 and TRBJ1-2; D not certain. Germline V lookup: CDR1 LNHDA, CDR2 SQIVND (reference sequence). Trimming stripped 3 bases from V and 9 bases from J, with 11 bases between. The CDR3 is made up of 12 amino acids. The CDR3 region is CASSMGASRYTF. The CDR3 bases are TGTGCCAGTAGTATGGGAGCGAGTCGCTACACCTTC.

The chain combines TRBV28 with TRBJ2-7, with D perhaps TRBD1 (6 bases). The germline gives CDR1 MDHEN, CDR2 SYDVKM. This CDR3 has 12 residues. The V gene lost 7 bases and the J gene lost 4 bases, with 11 bases spanning the gap. CDR3 DNA sequence: TGTGCCAGCACTAGGGGGACGTACGAGCAGTACTTC. It yields the protein CASTRGTYEQYF.

There are a few counts of this clone. V and J are TRBV29-1 and TRBJ2-7; 9 nucleotides match TRBD2. This CDR3 region has 15 residues. Germline assignment: CDR1 SQVTM and CDR2 ANQGSEA. Trimming cost V 6 bases and J 2 bases; bases outside gene matches: 11. CDR3 loop: CSVFGLAGVAYEQYF. For the CDR3, the DNA is TGCAGCGTCTTTGGGTTAGCGGGAGTAGCCTACGAGCAGTACTTC.

J is TRBJ2-5 and V is TRBV4-1, with TRBD1 identical over 7 bases. Germline V gene sequence: CDR1 MGHRA, CDR2 YSYEKL. Trimming removed 3 bases from V and 4 bases from J; junction bases left unmatched: 11. The CDR3 runs 16 residues. The CDR3 protein is CASSQPTGAPTETQYF. The CDR3 bases are TGCGCCAGCAGCCAGCCTACAGGGGCTCCTACAGAGACCCAGTACTTC.

The genes are TRBV11-2 and TRBJ2-1, with 14 bases lining up with TRBD2. The germline V gene encodes CDR1 SGHAT and CDR2 FQNNGV. This CDR3 region has 15 residues. Trimming removed 5 bases from V and 10 bases from J; junction bases left unmatched: 7. The CDR3 region is CASSPGLAGAREQFF. In nucleotides, the CDR3 is TGTGCCAGCAGCCCGGGACTAGCGGGAGCGCGGGAGCAGTTCTTC.

This clone was detected a few times. CDR3 bases: TGTGCCAGCAGTGTCATGTACGAGCAGTACTTC. Translation gives CASSVMYEQYF. The V and J genes are TRBV2 and TRBJ2-7; D ambiguous. The CDR3 runs to 11 residues. Trimming left V 4 bases short and J 4 bases short, with 5 bases between. CDR1 is SNHLY and CDR2 is FYNNEI in the germline V gene.

This clone was counted a few times. The chain employs TRBV2 and TRBJ1-2; 7 bases align to TRBD1. Germline CDR1 and CDR2: SNHLY and FYNNEI. After removal of 6 bases from V and 0 bases from J, the junction contained 4 bases not matched to a gene. CDR3 length: 14 residues. The CDR3 loop is CASSRQGANYGYTF. The CDR3 DNA is TGTGCCAGCAGCAGGCAGGGGGCTAACTATGGCTACACCTTC.

This rearrangement joins TRBV7-9 to TRBJ2-7; 9 nucleotides align to TRBD2. CDR1 is SEHNR and CDR2 is FQNEAQ in the germline V gene (reference sequence). V lost 3 bases and J lost 5; bases outside the gene matches: 17. The CDR3 covers 18 residues. CDR3 DNA: TGTGCCAGCAGCTTGATTCCGACCCTTAGCGGGAGAACGAACGAGCAGTACTTC. It encodes CASSLIPTLSGRTNEQYF.

This clone was counted between two and nine times. The chain recombines TRBV2 with TRBJ2-2, with D perhaps TRBD1 (5 bases). The CDR3 has 14 amino acids. Germline-derived CDR1 and CDR2 are SNHLY and FYNNEI. Trimming stripped 2 bases from V and 9 bases from J, with 13 bases between. The CDR3 is CASSEMAGRRELFF. The CDR3, as DNA: TGTGCCAGCAGTGAAATGGCAGGGCGCCGGGAGCTGTTTTTT.

This chain uses TRBV19 with TRBJ2-1; 16 bases are shared with TRBD2. The CDR3 is 15 amino acids. The V segment lost 5 bases and the J segment 9 bases; nucleotides outside the gene matches: 4. Germline CDR1 LNHDA, CDR2 SQIVND (reference sequence). The CDR3 coding sequence is TGTGCCAGTAGTCCCGGGACTAGCGGGAGGGTTGAGCAGTTCTTC. This gives the protein CASSPGTSGRVEQFF.

This clone was observed a handful of times. This chain joins TRBV4-1 and TRBJ2-1; 7 positions agree with TRBD2. CDR1 MGHRA and CDR2 YSYEKL come from the germline V gene. The junction had 3 bases not matched to a gene; V was cut back by 3 bases and J by 1 base. The CDR3 totals 15 residues. This CDR3 is CASSHGGRSYNEQFF. The CDR3 DNA sequence: TGCGCCAGCAGCCACGGCGGGAGATCCTACAATGAGCAGTTCTTC.

The rearrangement uses TRBV5-1 and TRBJ2-3, with D hard to call. Germline V lookup: CDR1 SGHRS, CDR2 YFSETQ. The CDR3 runs to 13 residues. V lost 8 bases and J 3 bases, leaving 13 bases between the germline ends. The CDR3 reads CASTRAATDTQYF. The CDR3, as DNA: TGCGCCAGTACCCGAGCCGCGACAGATACGCAGTATTTT.

This clone was seen a few times. The chain employs TRBV28 and TRBJ2-1, with 9 nucleotides matching TRBD1. This CDR3 has 15 amino acids. Germline loops: CDR1 MDHEN, CDR2 SYDVKM. The V and J ends lost 4 bases and 6 bases, in that order; junction bases with no gene match: 7. The CDR3 nucleotides are TGTGCCAGCAGTTCTACCGGGACAGGGAGCAATGAGCAGTTCTTC. Translating it yields CASSSTGTGSNEQFF.

The J gene is TRBJ2-1, the V gene TRBV7-3, with a tentative D call TRBD2 (5 bases). With 3 bases removed from V and 0 bases from J, the gap between germline ends came to 12 bases. This CDR3 contains 16 residues. Germline values: CDR1 SGHTA, CDR2 FQGTGA. The CDR3 loop is CASSFRGKSSYNEQFF. In nucleotides, the CDR3 is TGTGCCAGCAGCTTTCGGGGAAAAAGCTCCTACAATGAGCAGTTCTTC.

V usage is TRBV11-3 and J usage is TRBJ2-7; weak D call: TRBD2 (7 bases). This CDR3 spans 14 amino acids. Trimming removed 5 bases from V and 5 bases from J, with 16 bases in between. Per germline, CDR1 SGHNT and CDR2 YENEEA. DNA of the CDR3: TGTGCCAGCAGCACCCGGAGGGGGGGAGACGAGCAGTACTTC. It codes for CASSTRRGGDEQYF.

This clone was picked up a small number of times. V usage is TRBV7-3 and J usage is TRBJ2-1, with a weak D call TRBD2 (5 bases). The V gene lost 6 bases and the J gene lost 4 bases, with 16 bases spanning the gap. The germline CDR1 and CDR2 sequences are SGHTA and FQGTGA. The CDR3 contains 15 residues. The CDR3 region is CASSPLLVPYNEQFF. The CDR3 nucleotides are TGTGCCAGCAGTCCTCTACTAGTACCATACAATGAGCAGTTCTTC.

The genes are TRBV5-1 and TRBJ2-7; weak D call: TRBD1 (6 bases). The length of the CDR3 is 14 residues. V shed 4 bases and J shed 2 bases, with 13 bases lying between them. CDR1 and CDR2 from the germline V gene are SGHRS and YFSETQ. The CDR3 region is CASSMQGQAYEQYF. The CDR3 DNA reads as TGCGCCAGCAGCATGCAGGGGCAGGCCTACGAGCAGTACTTC.